These 2 T cell receptor beta chains came from one sample sequenced in a study of CD8+ T cells in alopecia areata. Sequencing used cDNA as its template, made by extracting RNA and reverse transcribing it. The table came from immunoSEQ multiplex PCR; TCRdb's copy has only in-frame clones and leaves some out. This sample yields approximately 120,000 clones, of which around 50% are seen a single time; over 9.5% belongs to the top ten. Material for sequencing was NKG2D-low CD8+ T cells sorted from blood. The receptors stem from a human donor with alopecia areata.

The chain is built from TRBV6-5 and TRBJ2-2; the match to TRBD2 covers 12 bases. J lost 6 bases, V lost 7 bases, and 6 bases had no gene match. The germline gives CDR1 MNHEY, CDR2 SVGAGI. This CDR3 has 15 amino acids. The CDR3 spells CASTSGRASAGELFF. The CDR3 DNA reads as TGTGCCAGCACTAGCGGGAGGGCCAGCGCCGGGGAGCTGTTTTTT.

This clone was counted a few times. This rearrangement joins TRBV14 to TRBJ2-2, with D possibly matching TRBD2 (6 bases). The CDR3 runs to 15 residues. Germline CDR1 and CDR2: SGHDN and FVKESK. Deletions cut 3 bases from V and 1 base from J, with 9 bases between. CDR3 bases: TGTGCCAGCAGCCACACGGGGGAGAACACCGGGGAGCTGTTTTTT. It codes for CASSHTGENTGELFF.